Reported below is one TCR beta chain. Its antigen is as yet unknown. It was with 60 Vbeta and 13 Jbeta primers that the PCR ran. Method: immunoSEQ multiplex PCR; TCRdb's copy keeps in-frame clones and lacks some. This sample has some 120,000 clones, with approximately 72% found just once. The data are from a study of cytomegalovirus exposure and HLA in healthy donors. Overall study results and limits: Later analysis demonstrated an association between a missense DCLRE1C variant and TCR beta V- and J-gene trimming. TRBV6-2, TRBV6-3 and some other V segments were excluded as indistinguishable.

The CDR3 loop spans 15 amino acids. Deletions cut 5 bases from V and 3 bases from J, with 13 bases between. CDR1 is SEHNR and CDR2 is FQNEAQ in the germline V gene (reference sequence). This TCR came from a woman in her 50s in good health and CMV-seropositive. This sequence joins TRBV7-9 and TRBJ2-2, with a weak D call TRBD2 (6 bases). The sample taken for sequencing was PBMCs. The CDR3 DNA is TGTGCCAGCAGCACCAGTAGCGGCCACACCGGGGAGCTGTTTTTT. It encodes CASSTSSGHTGELFF. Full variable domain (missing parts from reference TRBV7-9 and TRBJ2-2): DTGVSQNPRHKITKRGQNVTFRCDPISEHNRLYWYRQTLGQGPEFLTYFQNEAQLEKSRLLSDRFSAERPKGSFSTLEIQRTEQGDSAMYLCASSTSSGHTGELFFGEGSRLTVL.